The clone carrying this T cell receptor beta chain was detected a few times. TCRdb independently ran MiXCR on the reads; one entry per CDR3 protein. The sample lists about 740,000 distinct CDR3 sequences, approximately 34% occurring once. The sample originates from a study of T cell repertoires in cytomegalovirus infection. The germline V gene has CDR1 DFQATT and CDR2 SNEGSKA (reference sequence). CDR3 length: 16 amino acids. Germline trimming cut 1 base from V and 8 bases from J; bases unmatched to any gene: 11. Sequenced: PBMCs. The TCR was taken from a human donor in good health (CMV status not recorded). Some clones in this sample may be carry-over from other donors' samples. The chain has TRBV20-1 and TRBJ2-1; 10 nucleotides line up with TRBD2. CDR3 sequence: CSARGPQRGGMDEQFF. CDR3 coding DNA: TGCAGTGCTAGAGGACCTCAGCGGGGGGGCATGGATGAGCAGTTCTTC.